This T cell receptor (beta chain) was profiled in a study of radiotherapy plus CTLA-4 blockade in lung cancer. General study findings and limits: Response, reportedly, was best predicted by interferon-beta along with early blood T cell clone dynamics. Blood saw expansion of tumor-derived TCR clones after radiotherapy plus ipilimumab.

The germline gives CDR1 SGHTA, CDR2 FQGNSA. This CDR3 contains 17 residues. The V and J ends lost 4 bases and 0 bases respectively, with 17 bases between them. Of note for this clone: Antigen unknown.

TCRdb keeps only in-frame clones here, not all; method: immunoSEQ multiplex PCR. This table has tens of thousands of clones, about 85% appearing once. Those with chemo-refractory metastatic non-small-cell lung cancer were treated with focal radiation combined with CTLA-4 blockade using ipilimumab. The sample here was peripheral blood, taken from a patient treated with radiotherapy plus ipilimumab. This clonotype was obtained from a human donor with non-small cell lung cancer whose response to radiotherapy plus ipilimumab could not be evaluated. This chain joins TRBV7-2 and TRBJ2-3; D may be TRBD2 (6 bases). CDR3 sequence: CASSSIGLAFSTDTQYF. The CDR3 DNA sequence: TGTGCCAGCAGCTCCATAGGGCTAGCGTTTAGCACAGATACGCAGTATTTT.